The 18 T cell receptor beta chains below all came from one sample that was sequenced in a study of T cell responses to AZD1222 COVID-19 vaccine. Profiled with immunoSEQ multiplex PCR; TCRdb holds only in-frame clones, not every one. In the table there are under 150,000 clones, nearly 90% of which are singletons. Sequenced material: peripheral blood, taken 28 days after the second AZD1222 dose. The receptors shown here come from an adult who received the AZD1222 COVID-19 vaccine.

The V and J genes are TRBV7-3 and TRBJ1-1; possibly TRBD1 for D (6 bases). The V gene's germline CDR1 is SGHTA and CDR2 FQGTGA. Trimming stripped 4 bases from V and 7 bases from J, with 16 bases between. The CDR3 length is 14 residues. This CDR3 is CASSSGHSRGEAFF. In nucleotides, the CDR3 is TGTGCCAGCAGCTCGGGACACTCACGGGGTGAAGCTTTCTTT.

CDR3: CASSASNQPQHF. The CDR3 coding sequence is TGTGCCAGTAGCGCTAGCAATCAGCCCCAGCATTTT. The V and J genes are TRBV19 and TRBJ1-5; D is undetermined. V was pared by 6 bases and J by 0 bases, with 3 bases between. The CDR3 contains 12 residues. Germline CDR1 reads LNHDA; CDR2 reads SQIVND (reference sequence).

In this sample, this clone turned up once. This chain connects TRBV4-3 to TRBJ2-7; tentative D call: TRBD1 (6 bases). This CDR3 comprises 17 residues. Germline CDR1 reads LGHNA; CDR2 reads YSLEER. Between the trimmed V and J ends, which lost 0 bases and 2 bases, there was a span of 17 bases. CDR3 residues: CASSQDLSLQGTYEQYF. The CDR3 region has the DNA TGCGCCAGCAGCCAAGATCTTAGCCTACAGGGAACCTACGAGCAGTACTTC.

The J gene is TRBJ2-7, the V gene TRBV13; no firm D call. The germline V gene encodes CDR1 PRHDT and CDR2 FYEKMQ (reference sequence). The CDR3 loop spans 12 amino acids. V was shortened by 0 bases and J by 4 bases, with 4 bases between the two germline ends. As DNA, the CDR3 is TGTGCCAGCAGCTTAGGTGGGTACGAGCAGTACTTC. It translates to CASSLGGYEQYF.

V and J are TRBV6-4 and TRBJ1-2; D unclear. Germline CDR1 and CDR2: MRHNA and SNTAGT. V was cut by 5 bases and J by 1 base, with 8 bases left in between. The CDR3 is 13 residues long. CDR3 nucleotides: TGTGCCAGCAGTCACGGACTTAACTATGGCTACACCTTC. Protein: CASSHGLNYGYTF.

This clone turned up a few times. CDR3 loop: CASSAAYGGAEAFF. DNA of the CDR3: TGTGCCAGCAGTGCCGCGTATGGAGGGGCTGAAGCTTTCTTT. This chain joins TRBV6-6 and TRBJ1-1; tentatively, D is TRBD1 (5 bases). Germline CDR1 and CDR2: MNHNY and SVGAGI (reference sequence). Trimming shortened V by 5 bases and J by 6 bases, and 16 bases separated the two germline ends. The CDR3 runs 14 residues.

This chain joins TRBV7-9 and TRBJ2-1, with D hard to call. Per germline, CDR1 SEHNR and CDR2 FQNEAQ (reference sequence). The CDR3 spans 15 residues. The V gene lost 0 bases and the J gene lost 12 bases, with 18 bases spanning the gap. The CDR3 coding sequence is TGTGCCAGCAGCTTAGCCGGACCCCCCAGTCCGACGCAGTTCTTC. Its translation is CASSLAGPPSPTQFF.

This chain uses TRBV7-3 with TRBJ1-3; 8 nucleotides line up with TRBD1. CDR3 length: 14 residues. Germline values: CDR1 SGHTA, CDR2 FQGTGA. V shed 5 bases, J shed 2 bases, and the junction held 2 bases outside the gene matches. DNA for the CDR3: TGTGCCAGCAGCGAACAGGGGGCTGGAAACACCATATATTTT. It specifies CASSEQGAGNTIYF.

The sample holds many counts of this clone. The chain joins TRBV28 to TRBJ1-4; D may be TRBD1 (6 bases). The germline CDR1 and CDR2 sequences are MDHEN and SYDVKM. The CDR3 covers 17 residues. Trimming removed 0 bases at V and 0 bases at J, with 11 bases between. The CDR3 DNA reads TGTGCCAGCAGTTTATGGGAAACAGGGACAACTAATGAAAAACTGTTTTTT. Its protein product is CASSLWETGTTNEKLFF.

The chain is built from TRBV20-1 and TRBJ2-2; D remains ambiguous. The CDR3 totals 13 residues. V lost 3 bases and J 1 base, leaving 6 bases between the germline ends. The V gene's germline CDR1 is DFQATT and CDR2 SNEGSKA (reference sequence). The CDR3 sequence is CSASRGNTGELFF. CDR3 bases: TGCAGTGCTAGTCGCGGGAACACCGGGGAGCTGTTTTTT.

J is TRBJ2-5 and V is TRBV7-9; either TRBD1 or TRBD2 may fit D (5 bases each). V dropped 6 bases and J dropped 2 bases, with 16 bases sitting between them. Germline V gene lookup returns CDR1 SEHNR and CDR2 FQNEAQ (reference sequence). The CDR3 totals 15 residues. The CDR3 DNA is TGTGCCAGCAGTGGGGGAGTAGACTGGCAAGAGACCCAGTACTTC. Translated: CASSGGVDWQETQYF.

This chain uses TRBV7-9 with TRBJ2-7; 7 bases are shared with TRBD1. CDR1 and CDR2 (germline): SEHNR, FQNEAQ (reference sequence). Trimming at V came to 1 base and at J to 5 bases, leaving 2 bases not matched to a gene. This CDR3 is built from 13 residues. The CDR3 loop is CASSLVGGDEQYF. CDR3 sequence (DNA): TGTGCCAGCAGCTTAGTAGGGGGCGACGAGCAGTACTTC.

V is TRBV30 and J is TRBJ1-1; D might be TRBD1 (5 bases). Trimming took off 3 bases at V and 8 bases at J, with 13 bases between the two ends. This CDR3 has 12 residues. Germline V gene sequence: CDR1 GTSNPN, CDR2 SVGIG (reference sequence). CDR3: CAWSWGVKEAFF. CDR3 nucleotides: TGTGCCTGGAGCTGGGGGGTGAAAGAAGCTTTCTTT.

This clone has just one count. V is TRBV12-3 or TRBV12-4 and J is TRBJ1-5; the D is unclear. V lost 2 bases and J lost 1, with 3 bases in between. This CDR3 has 13 residues. The CDR3 here is CASSLTSNQPQHF. The CDR3 nucleotides read TGTGCCAGCAGTTTAACGAGCAATCAGCCCCAGCATTTT.

There are a few counts of this clone. J is TRBJ1-5 and V is TRBV19; D is unresolved. The V gene lost 3 bases and the J gene lost 3 bases, with 12 bases spanning the gap. The CDR3 loop spans 15 amino acids. Germline CDR1 LNHDA, CDR2 SQIVND (reference sequence). CDR3 bases: TGTGCCAGTAGTATTTTATCTGGTTCCAATCAGCCCCAGCATTTT. Amino acid sequence: CASSILSGSNQPQHF.

The J gene is TRBJ1-5, the V gene TRBV19, with TRBD1 matching 7 bases. V shed 4 bases, J shed 3 bases, and the junction held 6 bases outside the gene matches. Germline lookup yields CDR1 LNHDA and CDR2 SQIVND (reference sequence). There are 15 residues in the CDR3. This CDR3 reads CASSNTGVYNQPQHF. The CDR3 bases are TGTGCCAGTAGTAACACAGGGGTATACAATCAGCCCCAGCATTTT.

This clone came up once. The chain couples TRBV18 to TRBJ1-1; maybe TRBD1 (6 bases). This CDR3 region has 15 residues. In germline, CDR1 is KGHSH, CDR2 LQKENI. Trimming shortened V by 1 base and J by 9 bases, and 18 bases separated the two germline ends. The CDR3 bases are TGTGCCAGCTCACCACGATCCGGGGGCGAGGTTAAAGCTTTCTTT. Its protein product is CASSPRSGGEVKAFF.

The V gene is TRBV5-5, the J gene TRBJ1-2; no reliable D call. Deletions cut 4 bases from V and 0 bases from J, with 13 bases between. This CDR3 contains 15 residues. Per germline, CDR1 SGHKS and CDR2 YYEKEE (reference sequence). The CDR3 is CASSPTIGANYGYTF. The CDR3 DNA follows: TGTGCCAGCAGCCCCACAATTGGGGCTAACTATGGCTACACCTTC.